This T cell receptor (beta chain) was sequenced in a study of T cell repertoires in cytomegalovirus infection. Study-level information: Selected CMV epitopes included recently identified HLA-C-restricted ones as well as well-studied HLA-B-restricted ones. Public TCR beta signatures indicated both CMV infection and matching HLA type.

General study results and limits: The cumulative frequency of public TCR beta families distinguished individuals who carried CMV together with the relevant HLA. The ex vivo response was dominated by HLA-C-restricted CMV-specific TCR beta clonotypes.

V lost 0 bases, J lost 6 bases, and 14 bases lay in between. The CDR3 is made up of 15 amino acids. From germline, CDR1 is LNHNV and CDR2 YYDKDF (reference sequence). TCRdb recomputed calls from the reads with MiXCR, one row per CDR3 protein. There are approximately 990,000 distinct CDR3 sequences in the sample; 31% occur only once, and around 15% lies in the top ten. This clonotype has a handful of counts. As yet, its antigen is unknown. Sequenced here: cultured CD8+ T cells from PBMCs, sampled from culture after CMV antigen stimulation. This sequence was found in a human donor in good health (CMV status not recorded). Some clones in this sample may be carry-over from other donors' samples. The chain joins TRBV15 to TRBJ1-2; TRBD1 is a possible D gene (6 bases). The CDR3, as DNA: TGTGCCACCAGCAGAGATCAGGGGATAAGGGATGGCTACACCTTC. Its protein product is CATSRDQGIRDGYTF.